This entry lists 28 T cell receptor beta chains sequenced from one sample in a study of cytomegalovirus exposure and HLA in healthy donors (dated by TCRdb to about 2017). The method was the immunoSEQ multiplex PCR assay. The multiplex PCR relied on a mix of 60 forward primers for TCR Vbeta segments and 13 reverse primers for TCR Jbeta segments. Drawn from immuneACCESS, this table holds only the in-frame rearrangements with V and J called that TCRdb kept. Clones are partly lost; checked studies trace under half to an unresolved V gene and leave the rest unexplained. For this sample the table gives about 190,000 clones, of which 81% were detected only once. 1.5% to 2% of the sample is taken by the ten largest. The sequencing sample was made of PBMCs. The receptors were gathered from a man aged 18 to 29 in good health and CMV-seronegative.

The chain has TRBV6-6 and TRBJ1-1, with 7 positions matching TRBD1. After removal of 0 bases from V and 7 bases from J, the junction contained 8 bases not matched to a gene. CDR3 length: 15 residues. Looked up from germline, CDR1 is MNHNY and CDR2 is SVGAGI (reference sequence). Here the CDR3 reads CASSYSEGAIYEAFF. The CDR3 DNA reads TGTGCCAGCAGTTACTCGGAGGGGGCGATCTATGAAGCTTTCTTT.

The V and J genes are TRBV5-6 and TRBJ2-3; TRBD1 matches at 8 bases. V dropped 2 bases and J dropped 0; count of bases not matched to a gene: 8. The CDR3 has 17 amino acids. In germline, CDR1 is SGHDT, CDR2 YYEEEE. The CDR3, as DNA: TGTGCCAGCAGCTTTGGGACAGGAGCCGCTAGCACAGATACGCAGTATTTT. It specifies CASSFGTGAASTDTQYF.

The chain carries TRBV30 and TRBJ2-1; the match to TRBD2 covers 14 bases. The CDR3 loop spans 16 amino acids. V shed 2 bases and J 7 bases; nucleotides not matched to a gene: 7. Per germline, CDR1 GTSNPN and CDR2 SVGIG (reference sequence). The CDR3 coding sequence is TGTGCCTGGAGTCCGCGGACTAGCGGGAGGAAGAATGAGCAGTTCTTC. Protein sequence: CAWSPRTSGRKNEQFF.

The chain recombines TRBV5-1 with TRBJ2-3; the match to TRBD1 covers 7 bases. The CDR3 spans 14 residues. Germline V gene sequence: CDR1 SGHRS, CDR2 YFSETQ. Losses at the gene ends were 9 bases for V and 0 bases for J; bases not matched to a gene: 7. CDR3 protein: CATMRGGSTDTQYF. DNA of the CDR3: TGCGCCACCATGAGAGGGGGCAGCACAGATACGCAGTATTTT. Full variable domain (remainder filled in from reference TRBV5-1 and TRBJ2-3): KAGVTQTPRYLIKTRGQQVTLSCSPISGHRSVSWYQQTPGQGLQFLFEYFSETQRNKGNFPGRFSGRQFSNSRSEMNVSTLELGDSALYLCATMRGGSTDTQYFGPGTRLTVL.

The table lists this clone with a few counts. The J gene is TRBJ1-1, the V gene TRBV19; TRBD1 matches 8 bases. Germline V CDR1 and CDR2: LNHDA, SQIVND (reference sequence). Unmatched junction bases numbered 4, after V lost 5 bases and J lost 5 bases. The length of the CDR3 is 13 residues. CDR3 nucleotides: TGTGCCAGTAGTGACAGGGGAGGGACTGAAGCTTTCTTT. It specifies CASSDRGGTEAFF.

The table lists this clone with a few counts. V and J are TRBV7-8 and TRBJ1-2; TRBD1 aligns across 12 bases. The V gene end was trimmed by 0 bases and the J gene end by 2 bases; junction bases not matched to a gene: 4. The germline V gene encodes CDR1 SGHVS and CDR2 FQNEAQ. The CDR3 consists of 17 residues. The CDR3 protein is CASSLARDRGRNYGYTF. The CDR3 region has the DNA TGTGCCAGCAGCTTAGCCCGGGACAGGGGGCGAAACTATGGCTACACCTTC.

The genes are TRBV7-9 and TRBJ2-2, with 14 bases identical to TRBD2. V shed 6 bases and J 4 bases; nucleotides not matched to a gene: 13. Germline V lookup: CDR1 SEHNR, CDR2 FQNEAQ (reference sequence). This CDR3 is 19 amino acids long. CDR3 sequence (DNA): TGTGCCAGCAGTCCTTCCGGGACTAGCGGGAGAAGGGTCACCGGGGAGCTGTTTTTT. It translates to CASSPSGTSGRRVTGELFF.

The J gene is TRBJ1-3, the V gene TRBV4-2; TRBD1 is a possible D gene (6 bases). The CDR3 is made up of 13 amino acids. The germline V and J ends were trimmed by 5 bases and 7 bases, with 12 bases remaining between them. Per germline, CDR1 LGHNA and CDR2 YNFKEQ. The CDR3: CASSDLRGNTIYF. The CDR3 DNA is TGTGCCAGCAGCGACCTCAGGGGTAACACCATATATTTT.

The chain uses TRBV11-2 and TRBJ1-1; D remains unclear. Germline-derived CDR1 and CDR2 are SGHAT and FQNNGV. The CDR3 consists of 12 residues. Trimming removed 5 bases from V and 9 bases from J, with 13 bases in between. CDR3 nucleotide sequence: TGTGCCAGCAGCCTTTACGGGGATAAAGCTTTCTTT. Residues: CASSLYGDKAFF. Complete variable domain (other parts from reference TRBV11-2 and TRBJ1-1): EAGVAQSPRYKIIEKRQSVAFWCNPISGHATLYWYQQILGQGPKLLIQFQNNGVVDDSQLPKDRFSAERLKGVDSTLKIQPAKLEDSAVYLCASSLYGDKAFFGQGTRLTVV.

The V and J genes are TRBV29-1 and TRBJ1-2; 11 positions agree with TRBD1. J lost 8 bases, V lost 4 bases, and 9 bases had no gene match. CDR1 is SQVTM, CDR2 ANQGSEA, per germline. The CDR3 length is 14 residues. CDR3: CSVVMGTGGWGYTF. CDR3 sequence (DNA): TGCAGCGTTGTAATGGGGACAGGGGGATGGGGCTACACCTTC.

In its sample, this clone was seen once. The V and J genes are TRBV13 and TRBJ1-5, with D uncertain. V was shortened by 5 bases and J by 4 bases, with 9 bases between the two germline ends. The V gene's germline CDR1 is PRHDT and CDR2 FYEKMQ (reference sequence). The CDR3 consists of 13 residues. In DNA form, the CDR3 reads TGTGCCAGCAGCGCACAAAGAAATCAGCCCCAGCATTTT. It specifies CASSAQRNQPQHF.

The rearrangement links TRBV7-2 to TRBJ2-5; D is possibly TRBD2 (5 bases). The CDR3 length is 14 residues. CDR1 and CDR2 from the germline V gene are SGHTA and FQGNSA. Trimming pared 3 bases from V and 1 base from J, leaving 9 bases between. CDR3 sequence: CASSFSDFQETQYF. The CDR3 DNA follows: TGTGCCAGCAGCTTCTCGGACTTCCAAGAGACCCAGTACTTC.

The chain combines TRBV5-1 with TRBJ2-1; D is perhaps TRBD2 (6 bases). The germline V and J ends were trimmed by 0 bases and 8 bases, with 9 bases remaining between them. Looked up from germline, CDR1 is SGHRS and CDR2 is YFSETQ. The CDR3 contains 13 residues. The CDR3 here is CASSLVLADEQFF. The CDR3, as DNA: TGCGCCAGCAGCTTGGTACTAGCTGATGAGCAGTTCTTC.

This rearrangement joins TRBV7-2 to TRBJ2-3; D possibly corresponds to TRBD2 (6 bases). Germline CDR1 SGHTA, CDR2 FQGNSA. Trimming left V 5 bases short and J 0 bases short, with 9 bases between. This CDR3 region has 14 residues. DNA of the CDR3: TGTGCCAGCAGCCTCAGCGGGAGCACAGATACGCAGTATTTT. It yields the protein CASSLSGSTDTQYF.

The chain couples TRBV7-3 to TRBJ1-1; TRBD1 is a possible D gene (6 bases). Trimming removed 5 bases at V and 6 bases at J, with 13 bases between. The CDR3 covers 13 residues. Looked up from germline, CDR1 is SGHTA and CDR2 is FQGTGA. The CDR3 loop reads CASSRSGAPEAFF. The CDR3 DNA reads as TGTGCCAGCAGCCGGTCAGGGGCCCCTGAAGCTTTCTTT.

V gene TRBV28 combines with J gene TRBJ2-7; 8 positions agree with TRBD1. Trimming at V came to 3 bases and at J to 3 bases, leaving 16 bases not matched to a gene. This CDR3 is built from 18 residues. Germline CDR1 MDHEN, CDR2 SYDVKM. As DNA, the CDR3 is TGTGCCAGCAGTTTTAGGCCCGGGCGCTTGACAGGGGACTACGAGCAGTACTTC. This codes for CASSFRPGRLTGDYEQYF.

The V and J genes are TRBV4-3 and TRBJ2-1, with 11 bases matching TRBD2. J was trimmed by 15 bases and V by 5 bases; bases with no gene match: 6. Germline lookup yields CDR1 LGHNA and CDR2 YSLEER. The CDR3 has 12 residues. CDR3 region: CASSSSGGSLFF. CDR3 bases: TGCGCCAGCAGCTCTAGCGGGGGGTCTCTGTTCTTC.

Only a few counts were recorded for this clone. This chain links TRBV30 with TRBJ2-1, with a tentative D call TRBD2 (5 bases). V lost 3 bases and J lost 0, with 6 bases in between. CDR1 and CDR2 (germline): GTSNPN, SVGIG (reference sequence). This CDR3 contains 13 residues. CDR3 coding DNA: TGTGCCTGGAGCGGAGGCTCCTACAATGAGCAGTTCTTC. Its translation: CAWSGGSYNEQFF.

This clone has just a few counts. V is TRBV2 and J is TRBJ2-3; D may be TRBD1 (5 bases). Germline V CDR1 and CDR2: SNHLY, FYNNEI. The CDR3 contains 13 residues. V lost 3 bases and J lost 8, with 12 bases in between. The CDR3 bases are TGTGCCAGCAGTGATTCCCTCAGGGCTACGCAGTATTTT. Translated, it gives CASSDSLRATQYF.

This sequence joins TRBV7-5 and TRBJ2-3; the listed D gene, TRBD1, was not tested against the DNA. TRBV7-5 is reported as a pseudogene. This CDR3 is built from 8 residues. The CDR3 nucleotides are TGTGCCACACAGGCGCAGTATTTT. Encoded protein: CATQAQYF.

The chain carries TRBV7-8 and TRBJ1-2; possibly TRBD1 for D (6 bases). Trimming stripped 5 bases from V and 4 bases from J, with 14 bases between. This CDR3 spans 14 amino acids. Germline V gene sequence: CDR1 SGHVS, CDR2 FQNEAQ. The CDR3 nucleotides are TGTGCCAGCAGCGTGGGGGGGGCCAGCTATGGCTACACCTTC. Residues: CASSVGGASYGYTF.

The V gene is TRBV5-1, the J gene TRBJ2-6, with D perhaps matching TRBD1 (6 bases). CDR1 is SGHRS and CDR2 is YFSETQ in the germline V gene. CDR3 size: 18 residues. The V end lost 4 bases, the J end lost 0 bases, and 17 bases lay between the germline ends. The CDR3 region is CASSPMDRLTSGANVLTF. The CDR3 region has the DNA TGCGCCAGCAGCCCCATGGACAGACTTACCTCTGGGGCCAACGTCCTGACTTTC.

This chain uses TRBV6-5 with TRBJ2-6; perhaps TRBD1 as D (5 bases). Trimming removed 7 bases from V and 2 bases from J, with 6 bases in between. Germline V gives CDR1 MNHEY, CDR2 SVGAGI. The CDR3 runs 13 residues. DNA for the CDR3: TGTGCCAGCACCAGGGCTGGGGCCAACGTCCTGACTTTC. Protein product: CASTRAGANVLTF.

The chain links TRBV19 to TRBJ1-2; D is unresolved. Germline loops: CDR1 LNHDA, CDR2 SQIVND (reference sequence). The CDR3 has 11 residues. The V gene lost 3 bases and the J gene lost 7 bases, with 6 bases spanning the gap. The CDR3 bases are TGTGCCAGTAGTATCCTAGGTGGCTACACCTTC. This codes for CASSILGGYTF. The whole variable domain, remainder taken from reference TRBV19 and TRBJ1-2, is DGGITQSPKYLFRKEGQNVTLSCEQNLNHDAMYWYRQDPGQGLRLIYYSQIVNDFQKGDIAEGYSVSREKKESFPLTVTSAQKNPTAFYLCASSILGGYTFGSGTRLTVV.

J is TRBJ2-2 and V is TRBV19, with D maybe TRBD1 (6 bases). Germline CDR1 reads LNHDA; CDR2 reads SQIVND (reference sequence). This CDR3 is 15 amino acids long. The ends were cut back, 3 bases at V and 7 bases at J, with 15 bases in the middle. CDR3 DNA: TGTGCCAGTAGTATTGGGGGCGCAGGGAACGGGGAGCTGTTTTTT. Its translation is CASSIGGAGNGELFF. The full variable domain, with the rest looked up from reference TRBV19 and TRBJ2-2, is DGGITQSPKYLFRKEGQNVTLSCEQNLNHDAMYWYRQDPGQGLRLIYYSQIVNDFQKGDIAEGYSVSREKKESFPLTVTSAQKNPTAFYLCASSIGGAGNGELFFGEGSRLTVL.

In the case of this clone: A read error may account for a junction end that differs from germline. V gene TRBV9 combines with J gene TRBJ2-3, with 7 positions matching TRBD2. This CDR3 has 16 amino acids. Germline V gives CDR1 SGDLS, CDR2 YYNGEE. This CDR3 reads CAGSVVPGGRTDTQYF. As DNA, the CDR3 is TGTGCCGGCAGCGTAGTGCCGGGAGGCCGCACAGATACGCAGTATTTT.

The chain recombines TRBV7-3 with TRBJ2-3; 10 bases agree with TRBD2. Germline CDR1 and CDR2: SGHTA and FQGTGA. Trimming removed 5 bases from V and 9 bases from J; junction bases left unmatched: 11. The CDR3 has 15 residues. The CDR3 DNA reads as TGTGCCAGCAGCCTAGCGGGAGTGGGTAGGAAGACGCAGTATTTT. It encodes CASSLAGVGRKTQYF.

The genes are TRBV7-9 and TRBJ2-7; the match to TRBD2 covers 8 bases. V lost 1 base to trimming and J lost 0 bases; unmatched junction nucleotides: 5. The V gene's germline CDR1 is SEHNR and CDR2 FQNEAQ (reference sequence). The CDR3 length is 16 residues. CDR3 region: CASSLERERPSYEQYF. In DNA form, the CDR3 reads TGTGCCAGCAGCTTAGAGCGGGAGCGGCCCTCCTACGAGCAGTACTTC.